The sample holds one count of the clone carrying this T cell receptor (beta chain). The sample originates from a study of blood T cell repertoires in COVID-19. The CDR3 runs 14 residues. Germline V gene data show CDR1 as SGHRS and CDR2 as YFSETQ. Trimming took 0 bases from V and 4 from J, leaving 9 bases between them. In the source study's methods: The assay estimated nucleated cells by amplifying reference gene primers. TCRdb's copy holds only in-frame clones and misses some; the assay was immunoSEQ multiplex PCR. V, J and clone size are those of that table, while D and trimming were read from the DNA. The table has 300,000 or so clones, approximately 90% seen once.

Material: peripheral blood. The receptor was derived from a woman aged 40 to 55 with acute or convalescent COVID-19. The chain carries TRBV5-1 and TRBJ2-3; D may be TRBD1 (5 bases). The CDR3 here is CASSLEGLSDTQYF. The CDR3 DNA reads as TGCGCCAGCAGCTTGGAGGGGCTGTCAGATACGCAGTATTTT.